Each of the 8 T cell receptor beta chains below was sequenced from the same sample in a study of blood T cells in healthy people across ages. Sample-barcoded 5' priming and a J-beta primer mix drove a second PCR of about 6 to 12 cycles. TCRdb ran MiXCR on the 5' RACE reads and lists one entry per CDR3 protein. The sample carries 550,000 to 600,000 distinct CDR3 sequences, around 50% recorded once. Sequencing was performed on blood. The source of these receptors is a man older than 75 in good health.

This clonotype was detected only a few times. The gene calls are TRBV20-1 and TRBJ1-6, with D possibly being TRBD1 (5 bases). V was pared by 2 bases and J by 7 bases, with 12 bases between. The CDR3 spans 14 residues. The germline gives CDR1 DFQATT, CDR2 SNEGSKA (reference sequence). In DNA form, the CDR3 reads TGCAGTGCTAGATACAGGTCCGAGAATTCACCCCTCCACTTT. It codes for CSARYRSENSPLHF.

The chain uses TRBV20-1 and TRBJ2-1, with D possibly being TRBD1 or TRBD2 (7 bases each). Germline CDR1 and CDR2: DFQATT and SNEGSKA (reference sequence). The V end lost 0 bases, the J end lost 3 bases, and 12 bases lay between the germline ends. The CDR3 spans 15 residues. The CDR3 DNA follows: TGCAGTGCTAGAGATCGCAGGGGGGGCTACAATGAGCAGTTCTTC. Translating it yields CSARDRRGGYNEQFF.

This chain connects TRBV12-3 or TRBV12-4 to TRBJ1-2; D is perhaps TRBD1 (6 bases). This CDR3 has 18 residues. Trimming pared 2 bases from V and 0 bases from J, leaving 19 bases between. The CDR3: CASSLRTPTGDSNYGYTF. The CDR3 bases are TGTGCCAGCAGTTTAAGAACCCCGACAGGAGATTCTAACTATGGCTACACCTTC.

This clonotype was found a few times. This chain connects TRBV4-3 to TRBJ1-2; possible D gene TRBD1, 6 bases. Germline CDR1 is LGHNA and CDR2 is YSLEER. Deletions cut 0 bases from V and 7 bases from J, with 15 bases between. The CDR3 extends over 15 amino acids. CDR3 coding DNA: TGCGCCAGCAGCCAAGATCCGAGACAGGTTGGTGGCTACACCTTC. Translation gives CASSQDPRQVGGYTF.

In DNA form, the CDR3 reads TGCAGTGCTAGTAATGCCGGGACAGGGGGTGGTACTGAAGCTTTCTTT. Its protein is CSASNAGTGGGTEAFF. The rearrangement links TRBV20-1 to TRBJ1-1; 11 bases are a match to TRBD1. The CDR3 spans 16 residues. CDR1 and CDR2 (germline): DFQATT, SNEGSKA (reference sequence). After removal of 3 bases from V and 5 bases from J, the junction contained 11 bases not matched to a gene.

This chain connects TRBV12-3 or TRBV12-4 to TRBJ2-7; TRBD1 agrees at 9 bases. The DNA end lines up better with TRBJ2-5; the J call may be wrong. The CDR3 contains 16 residues. Written as DNA, the CDR3 is TGTGCCGACAGCCCACGGACAGGGGATTACCAAGAGACCCAGTACTTC. Amino acid sequence: CADSPRTGDYQETQYF.

The V and J genes are TRBV24-1 and TRBJ2-5; TRBD1 agrees at 9 bases. CDR3 length: 14 amino acids. J was trimmed by 11 bases and V by 4 bases; bases with no gene match: 10. Germline V gene sequence: CDR1 KGHDR, CDR2 SFDVKD. CDR3 loop: CATSDTDRGNEQYF. The CDR3 region has the DNA TGTGCCACCAGTGACACGGACAGGGGCAATGAGCAGTACTTC.

This clonotype was seen only a few times. The rearrangement uses TRBV29-1 and TRBJ2-1, with TRBD2 matching 7 bases. There are 17 residues in the CDR3. After removal of 7 bases from V and 9 bases from J, the junction contained 24 bases not matched to a gene. Germline lookup yields CDR1 SQVTM and CDR2 ANQGSEA. CDR3 region: CSAIPQTSPTEGGEQFF. CDR3 coding DNA: TGCAGCGCAATACCCCAGACTAGCCCGACGGAGGGAGGTGAGCAGTTCTTC.